Presented here are 21 T cell receptor beta chains from one specimen sequenced in a study of tumor and adjacent non-tumor tissue in lung cancer. TCRbeta libraries were built with three rounds of nested PCR, modified from ARM-PCR. TCRdb fed the multiplex PCR reads into MiXCR, producing one record per CDR3 protein. Among about 76,000 distinct CDR3 sequences, nearly 70% were seen once, and the ten largest hold over 10%. This sample's RNA came from whole unsorted tissue. Sequencing was performed on lung tumor tissue. These receptors all stem from a woman aged 70-85 years with non-small cell lung cancer.

Concerning this clonotype itself: This may stem from a read error, because a much larger clone lies one nucleotide away. The CDR3 here is CVSSYRTSGRPGELFF. CDR3 coding DNA: TGTGTCAGCAGTTACCGGACTAGCGGGAGGCCCGGGGAGCTGTTTTTT. The chain links TRBV6-6 to TRBJ2-2, with 14 nucleotides matching TRBD2. Germline V gives CDR1 MNHNY, CDR2 SVGAGI (reference sequence). The CDR3 is 16 residues long.

V gene TRBV6-5 combines with J gene TRBJ2-7; 8 bases line up with TRBD2. CDR1 MNHEY and CDR2 SVGAGI come from the germline V gene. Trimming removed 9 bases from V and 4 bases from J; junction bases left unmatched: 14. The CDR3 extends over 15 amino acids. The CDR3 region is CASGSGIAGGYEQYF. Written as DNA, the CDR3 is TGTGCCAGTGGGTCGGGGATTGCGGGGGGATACGAGCAGTACTTC.

On this clonotype itself: This may stem from a read error, because a much larger clone lies one nucleotide away. The chain is built from TRBV20-1 and TRBJ2-3; 9 bases map to TRBD2. CDR3 length: 16 residues. V gave up 3 bases and J gave up 4 bases; unmatched junction bases: 11. Germline values: CDR1 DFQATT, CDR2 SNEGSKA (reference sequence). CDR3 coding DNA: TGCAGTGCTAGGGGGTCTAGCGGGATTTTGTCAGATACGCAGTATTTT. Its protein is CSARGSSGILSDTQYF.

Worth noting for this clonotype: Here the CDR3 omits its conserved ending phenylalanine or tryptophan, so a read error is the likely source. Because the CDR3's place on the DNA is in doubt, the DNA is left out and the CDR3 is given as listed by TCRdb. The V gene is TRBV29-1, the J gene TRBJ2-2. Germline loops: CDR1 SQVTM, CDR2 ANQGSEA. The CDR3 is 11 residues long, counting both termini. The CDR3 loop is CSVGDPGELFY.

Points on this clonotype: This sequence may be a read error, since a much larger clone differs from it by one base. This chain connects TRBV28 to TRBJ2-5; D perhaps matches TRBD2 (5 bases). The CDR3 is 15 residues long. With 4 bases removed from V and 4 bases from J, the gap between germline ends came to 16 bases. Looked up from germline, CDR1 is MDHEN and CDR2 is SYDVKM. CDR3 in DNA: TGTGCCAGCAGTTCGACCCTCGGGATCAGAGAGACCCAGTACTTC. Amino acid sequence: CASSSTLGIRETQYF.

As regards this clonotype: One end of the junction is discordant with germline, which a read error may explain. V is TRBV11-3 and J is TRBJ2-1; D is perhaps TRBD1 (6 bases). The CDR3 is made up of 15 amino acids. Germline V lookup: CDR1 SGHNT, CDR2 YENEEA. DNA of the CDR3: TGTGCCATCAGCTTGCAGGGGAGCACCCACAATGAGCAGCTCTTC. Amino acid sequence: CAISLQGSTHNEQLF.

The table lists this clonotype with a few counts. Possible read error: a much larger clone is one base away. The V and J genes are TRBV20-1 and TRBJ2-7; D is uncertain. Germline CDR1 reads DFQATT; CDR2 reads SNEGSKA (reference sequence). CDR3 size: 15 residues. CDR3 nucleotides: TGCAGTGTTAGAGATAGTCCAAAACCCTCCTACGAGCAGTACTTC. As protein: CSVRDSPKPSYEQYF.

This clonotype was found many times. The J gene is TRBJ2-2, the V gene TRBV30, with a tentative D call TRBD2 (5 bases). The germline V gene has CDR1 GTSNPN and CDR2 SVGIG (reference sequence). V was shortened by 3 bases and J by 1 base, with 9 bases between the two germline ends. CDR3 size: 14 residues. The DNA for the CDR3 is TGTGCCTGGAGGAGACTAAAGAACACCGGGGAGCTGTTTTTT. It specifies CAWRRLKNTGELFF.

Remarks on this clonotype: Germline is not matched at one junction end, which may reflect a read error. CDR3 DNA: TGTGCCATCAGCATCTTAAAATTCACAGGGTTGGGGAACACTGAAGCCTTCTTT. The encoded protein is CAISILKFTGLGNTEAFF. The chain recombines TRBV6-1 with TRBJ1-1; D perhaps matches TRBD1 (6 bases). Germline values: CDR1 MNHNS, CDR2 SASEGT. This CDR3 spans 18 amino acids.

As DNA, the CDR3 is TGTGCCAGCTTGGTAGACGGAATCTATGGCTACACCTTC. Translating gives CASLVDGIYGYTF. The gene calls are TRBV12-3 or TRBV12-4 and TRBJ1-2; D is undetermined. V shed 8 bases and J shed 4 bases, with 14 bases lying between them. The CDR3 runs to 13 residues.

The V call is TRBV5-1, the J call TRBJ2-2; D may be TRBD2 (6 bases). The V end lost 4 bases, the J end lost 8 bases, and 24 bases lay between the germline ends. The CDR3 extends over 17 amino acids. The germline gives CDR1 SGHRS, CDR2 YFSETQ. The CDR3 DNA is TGCGCCAGCAGCCCTAGGAGGGCGAGAGCTACCACAGGGGAGCTGTTTTTT. It specifies CASSPRRARATTGELFF.

The chain is built from TRBV30 and TRBJ1-1; unclear D gene. Germline CDR1 reads GTSNPN; CDR2 reads SVGIG (reference sequence). The CDR3 spans 17 residues. The DNA of the CDR3 is TGTACATGGAACCCAAACGGTGTCCCTCTCCTGAACACTGAAGCTTTCTTT. Translation gives CTWNPNGVPLLNTEAFF.

Of note for this clonotype: As the CDR3 is not closed by the conserved phenylalanine or tryptophan, this likely results from a read error. CDR3 loop: CASITPVKNEQYL. In DNA, the CDR3 is TGTGCCAGCATTACTCCGGTAAAAAACGAGCAGTACTTA. The rearrangement links TRBV6-2 or TRBV6-3 to TRBJ2-7, with D hard to call. Germline CDR1 and CDR2: MNHEY and SVGEGT. The CDR3 is 13 amino acids. V lost 7 bases and J lost 5, with 15 bases in between.

This clonotype was counted ten times or more. The CDR3 sequence is CASSAGTGDDYEQYF. DNA of the CDR3: TGCGCCAGCAGTGCCGGGACAGGGGATGACTACGAGCAGTACTTC. This chain joins TRBV10-2 and TRBJ2-7, with TRBD1 matching 10 bases. This CDR3 comprises 15 residues. V gave up 4 bases and J gave up 3 bases; unmatched junction bases: 6. Germline CDR1 reads WSHSY; CDR2 reads SAAADI.

The rearrangement links TRBV29-1 to TRBJ2-6; 7 bases line up with TRBD2. Germline loops: CDR1 SQVTM, CDR2 ANQGSEA. CDR3 length equals 16 residues. This CDR3 is CKVEGLGFSGANVLTF. In DNA form, the CDR3 reads TGCAAGGTTGAAGGACTAGGGTTCTCTGGGGCCAACGTCCTGACTTTC.

On this clonotype: It may be a read error: a sequence one base away is much more abundant. V gene TRBV28 combines with J gene TRBJ2-7; a possible D gene is TRBD2 (5 bases). The V end lost 2 bases, the J end lost 0 bases, and 11 bases lay between the germline ends. From germline, CDR1 is MDHEN and CDR2 SYDVKM. CDR3 length: 15 residues. The DNA of the CDR3 is TGTGCCAGCAGTTTAGGACCAGCGGTCTCCTACGAGCAGTACTTC. This gives the protein CASSLGPAVSYEQYF.

Turning to this clonotype: One end of the junction is discordant with germline, which a read error may explain. The chain uses TRBV7-9 and TRBJ2-2, with D maybe TRBD2 (5 bases). Germline V gives CDR1 SEHNR, CDR2 FQNEAQ (reference sequence). This CDR3 has 15 residues. CDR3 in amino acids: CASSRTLLNTGELYF. CDR3 nucleotides: TGTGCCAGCAGTCGAACCCTGTTAAACACCGGGGAGCTGTATTTT.

The chain employs TRBV29-1 and TRBJ1-1; the D is unclear. This CDR3 has 10 residues. V gave up 6 bases and J gave up 11 bases, with 13 bases separating them. In germline, CDR1 is SQVTM, CDR2 ANQGSEA. CDR3 amino acids: CSVLEDEAFF. In nucleotides, the CDR3 is TGCAGCGTCCTAGAGGATGAGGCTTTCTTT.

This clonotype was observed a single time. In this CDR3 the conserved last residue, phenylalanine or tryptophan, is missing, so a read error is likely. This rearrangement joins TRBV4-1 to TRBJ2-3; the D is unclear. Looked up from germline, CDR1 is MGHRA and CDR2 is YSYEKL. The CDR3 runs 14 residues. The CDR3 loop reads CANSQDTVSDTQYL. The DNA of the CDR3 is TGCGCCAACAGCCAAGATACGGTGTCAGATACGCAGTATTTA.

This clonotype was counted a single time. With a much larger clone just one base away, this may be a read error. The V gene is TRBV20-1, the J gene TRBJ2-1; the match to TRBD2 covers 9 bases. With 3 bases clipped from V and 6 bases from J, the junction kept 15 bases outside the gene matches. CDR3 length: 17 amino acids. The V gene's germline CDR1 is DFQATT and CDR2 SNEGSKA (reference sequence). CDR3 DNA: TGCAGTGCTAGTGGCGGGGGGGGCTGGAAGGGAAGCAATGAGCAGTTCTTC. This codes for CSASGGGGWKGSNEQFF.

V gene TRBV20-1 combines with J gene TRBJ1-4; D call uncertain. The germline gives CDR1 DFQATT, CDR2 SNEGSKA (reference sequence). V gave up 6 bases and J gave up 8 bases, with 19 bases separating them. This CDR3 spans 14 amino acids. CDR3 amino acids: CSAEGPGRREKLFF. The DNA for the CDR3 is TGCAGTGCGGAAGGACCGGGGAGGAGGGAAAAACTGTTTTTT.